These T cell receptor beta chains were read from a single sample in a study of CXCR4 blockade with PD-1 therapy in pancreatic cancer. Assay used: immunoSEQ multiplex PCR; TCRdb lists only in-frame clones, some missing. The data contain around 3,500 clones, 41% of them singletons. The sequenced material came from tumor tissue. Receptors originate from a human donor with pancreatic ductal adenocarcinoma. Both conserved end residues are part of each CDR3. Fields, in order: J gene, clone size, V gene, D gene, CDR3 protein, CDR3 DNA. D genes are given only for firm matches. Expanded clones are given a class, and other clones once, few, many or no size at all.

J gene: TRBJ2-7; clone size: .; V gene: TRBV6-8; D gene: .; CDR3 protein: CAISDWWGEQYF; CDR3 DNA: TGTGCCATCAGTGACTGGTGGGGCGAGCAGTACTTC
J gene: TRBJ2-5; clone size: .; V gene: TRBV18; D gene: .; CDR3 protein: CASSPLTRSQETQYF; CDR3 DNA: TGTGCCAGCTCACCACTTACAAGAAGTCAAGAGACCCAGTACTTC
J gene: TRBJ2-3; clone size: medium-sized; V gene: TRBV6-8; D gene: TRBD2; CDR3 protein: CAALRGGLSTDTQYF; CDR3 DNA: TGTGCCGCCTTACGGGGGGGACTTTCCACAGATACGCAGTATTTT
J gene: TRBJ2-2; clone size: .; V gene: TRBV19; D gene: TRBD1; CDR3 protein: CASSINRGGELFF; CDR3 DNA: TGTGCCAGTAGTATAAACAGGGGTGGGGAGCTGTTTTTT
J gene: TRBJ1-1; clone size: few; V gene: TRBV14; D gene: .; CDR3 protein: CASSQDTNTEAFF; CDR3 DNA: TGTGCCAGCAGCCAAGACACGAACACTGAAGCTTTCTTT
J gene: TRBJ2-3; clone size: medium-sized; V gene: TRBV11-3; D gene: TRBD1; CDR3 protein: CASSRTGVMADTQYF; CDR3 DNA: TGTGCCAGCAGCAGGACAGGGGTCATGGCAGATACGCAGTATTTT
J gene: TRBJ1-3; clone size: .; V gene: TRBV18; D gene: .; CDR3 protein: CASSPDLELTGNTIYF; CDR3 DNA: TGTGCCAGCTCACCGGACCTAGAACTGACTGGAAACACCATATATTTT
J gene: TRBJ2-1; clone size: .; V gene: TRBV6-8; D gene: .; CDR3 protein: CASSYSNRVNEQFF; CDR3 DNA: TGTGCCAGCAGTTACTCGAACCGGGTCAATGAGCAGTTCTTC
J gene: TRBJ1-2; clone size: medium-sized; V gene: TRBV7-4; D gene: .; CDR3 protein: CASSLGPNDGYTF; CDR3 DNA: TGTGCCAGCAGCTTAGGACCTAACGATGGCTACACCTTC
J gene: TRBJ1-1; clone size: few; V gene: TRBV29-1; D gene: .; CDR3 protein: CSVGHDPAYTEAFF; CDR3 DNA: TGCAGCGTTGGACACGACCCCGCCTACACTGAAGCTTTCTTT
J gene: TRBJ2-1; clone size: .; V gene: TRBV6-8; D gene: .; CDR3 protein: CASKPDNYNEQFF; CDR3 DNA: TGTGCCAGCAAGCCCGACAACTACAATGAGCAGTTCTTC
J gene: TRBJ2-1; clone size: few; V gene: TRBV6-8; D gene: .; CDR3 protein: CASSVRTDINEQFF; CDR3 DNA: TGTGCCAGCAGCGTTAGGACGGACATCAATGAGCAGTTCTTC
J gene: TRBJ2-7; clone size: .; V gene: TRBV18; D gene: TRBD1; CDR3 protein: CASSPEAGGYEQYF; CDR3 DNA: TGTGCCAGCTCACCAGAGGCAGGGGGCTATGAGCAGTACTTC
J gene: TRBJ1-4; clone size: .; V gene: TRBV6-4; D gene: TRBD1; CDR3 protein: CASGGDRNEKLFF; CDR3 DNA: TGTGCCAGCGGGGGGGACAGGAATGAAAAACTGTTTTTT
J gene: TRBJ2-2; clone size: .; V gene: TRBV11-3; D gene: .; CDR3 protein: CASSQGSNTGELFF; CDR3 DNA: TGTGCCAGCAGCCAAGGATCGAACACCGGGGAGCTGTTTTTT
J gene: TRBJ2-3; clone size: .; V gene: TRBV19; D gene: .; CDR3 protein: CASSMSGTAQYF; CDR3 DNA: TGTGCCAGTAGTATGTCGGGGACTGCGCAGTATTTT
J gene: TRBJ1-3; clone size: .; V gene: TRBV25-1; D gene: .; CDR3 protein: CASSETGTGNTIYF; CDR3 DNA: TGTGCCAGCAGTGAAACAGGGACTGGAAACACCATATATTTT
J gene: TRBJ2-7; clone size: few; V gene: TRBV10-3; D gene: TRBD1; CDR3 protein: CAISESGQGSYEQYF; CDR3 DNA: TGTGCCATCAGTGAGTCAGGACAGGGCTCCTACGAGCAGTACTTC
J gene: TRBJ2-2; clone size: .; V gene: TRBV6-7; D gene: .; CDR3 protein: CASSEPGGTTDTGELFF; CDR3 DNA: TGTGCCAGCAGTGAACCGGGGGGCACTACCGATACCGGGGAGCTGTTTTTT
J gene: TRBJ2-1; clone size: few; V gene: TRBV6-8; D gene: .; CDR3 protein: CASSSRGGRGEQFF; CDR3 DNA: TGTGCCAGCAGCTCTAGGGGGGGCCGAGGTGAGCAGTTCTTC
J gene: TRBJ2-4; clone size: few; V gene: TRBV19; D gene: TRBD2; CDR3 protein: CASSIIGLAGAVAKNIQYF; CDR3 DNA: TGTGCCAGTAGTATAATCGGACTAGCGGGGGCAGTAGCCAAAAACATTCAGTACTTC
J gene: TRBJ1-1; clone size: .; V gene: TRBV10-2; D gene: .; CDR3 protein: CASSLQGNTEAFF; CDR3 DNA: TGCGCCAGCAGTTTACAGGGGAACACTGAAGCTTTCTTT
J gene: TRBJ2-3; clone size: .; V gene: TRBV19; D gene: .; CDR3 protein: CASKKNKADTQYF; CDR3 DNA: TGTGCCAGTAAGAAGAATAAGGCAGATACGCAGTATTTT
J gene: TRBJ2-7; clone size: .; V gene: TRBV10-3; D gene: TRBD1; CDR3 protein: CAISEPLTRDRSYEQYF; CDR3 DNA: TGTGCCATCAGTGAGCCCTTGACCCGGGACAGGTCCTACGAGCAGTACTTC
J gene: TRBJ1-6; clone size: .; V gene: TRBV4-1; D gene: .; CDR3 protein: CASSQGTRTNSPLHF; CDR3 DNA: TGCGCCAGCAGCCAAGGCACTAGGACTAATTCACCCCTCCACTTT
J gene: TRBJ2-7; clone size: .; V gene: TRBV25-1; D gene: .; CDR3 protein: CASGDSPLYEQYF; CDR3 DNA: TGTGCCAGCGGGGACTCTCCTTTGTACGAGCAGTACTTC
J gene: TRBJ1-5; clone size: few; V gene: TRBV6-8; D gene: .; CDR3 protein: CASSSPSFPQHF; CDR3 DNA: TGTGCCAGCAGTTCCCCCTCCTTTCCCCAGCATTTT
J gene: TRBJ2-4; clone size: .; V gene: TRBV19; D gene: TRBD2; CDR3 protein: CASSMGRGDIQYF; CDR3 DNA: TGTGCCAGTAGTATGGGGAGGGGTGACATTCAGTACTTC
J gene: TRBJ2-3; clone size: .; V gene: TRBV25-1; D gene: .; CDR3 protein: CASLGQLGDTQYF; CDR3 DNA: TGTGCCAGCCTCGGACAGCTTGGAGATACGCAGTATTTT
J gene: TRBJ1-3; clone size: .; V gene: TRBV9; D gene: TRBD1; CDR3 protein: CASSVAQGASGNTIYF; CDR3 DNA: TGTGCCAGCAGCGTAGCTCAGGGGGCCTCTGGAAACACCATATATTTT